The 8 T cell receptor beta chains presented below share a single source sample, sequenced in a study of patients and donors after allogeneic stem cell transplantation. MiXCR was run by TCRdb on the RT-PCR reads, yielding one entry per CDR3 protein. The data hold approximately 150,000 distinct CDR3 sequences, with over 35% observed a single time. The sequencing input was blood, either unsorted or a sorted T cell fraction (not recorded which). These receptors all stem from a human donor who was either an allogeneic HSCT recipient or a stem cell or donor lymphocyte infusion donor (not recorded which). It is not recorded whose cells these are; they may come from a transplant donor.

This chain joins TRBV6-1 and TRBJ1-3; D is ambiguous. The ends were cut back, 5 bases at V and 2 bases at J, with 16 bases in the middle. The CDR3 is 16 amino acids. CDR1 and CDR2 (germline): MNHNS, SASEGT. The CDR3 here is CASSSGPNPAGNTIYF. CDR3 bases: TGTGCCAGCAGTTCCGGACCTAACCCGGCTGGAAACACCATATATTTT.

The chain is built from TRBV3-1 and TRBJ2-5; tentative D call: TRBD1 (5 bases). Germline V gene sequence: CDR1 LGHDT, CDR2 YNNKEL (reference sequence). The CDR3 has 14 amino acids. V was cut by 2 bases and J by 2 bases, with 9 bases left in between. The CDR3, as DNA: TGTGCCAGCAGCCAATTGGACAATCAAGAGACCCAGTACTTC. Amino acids: CASSQLDNQETQYF.

The genes are TRBV6-1 and TRBJ1-3; possible D gene TRBD1, 5 bases. The V end lost 6 bases, the J end lost 4 bases, and 16 bases lay between the germline ends. This CDR3 contains 15 residues. Germline CDR1 is MNHNS and CDR2 is SASEGT. CDR3 sequence: CASSELGTAGNTIYF. DNA of the CDR3: TGTGCCAGCAGCGAACTAGGGACGGCGGGAAACACCATATATTTT.

The chain has TRBV27 and TRBJ1-5, with D perhaps matching TRBD1 (5 bases). With 2 bases removed from V and 1 base from J, the gap between germline ends came to 12 bases. This CDR3 is 16 amino acids long. Germline V gene sequence: CDR1 MNHEY, CDR2 SMNVEV (reference sequence). The CDR3: CASSLMGGPSNQPQHF. For the CDR3, the DNA is TGTGCCAGCAGTTTAATGGGGGGACCAAGCAATCAGCCCCAGCATTTT.

This chain links TRBV27 with TRBJ1-2; D is unclear. V dropped 0 bases and J dropped 1 base, with 12 bases sitting between them. Germline V lookup: CDR1 MNHEY, CDR2 SMNVEV (reference sequence). The CDR3 is 16 residues long. The CDR3 protein is CASSLSRRTDNYGYTF. CDR3 sequence (DNA): TGTGCCAGCAGTTTATCACGGCGGACGGATAACTATGGCTACACCTTC.

This clonotype was recorded many times. J is TRBJ1-6 and V is TRBV4-3, with TRBD1 matching 7 bases. V lost 0 bases to trimming and J lost 5 bases; unmatched junction nucleotides: 7. This CDR3 region has 17 residues. The germline V gene encodes CDR1 LGHNA and CDR2 YSLEER. CDR3 bases: TGCGCCAGCAGCCAAGATTTAGCGGGACAGCATAATTCACCCCTCCACTTT. It is translated as CASSQDLAGQHNSPLHF.

This clonotype was detected only a few times. CDR3 sequence (DNA): TGTGCCAGCAGTTTCAGGGCTGAAGCTTTCTTT. It yields the protein CASSFRAEAFF. The chain employs TRBV6-2 or TRBV6-3 and TRBJ1-1; weak D call: TRBD1 (5 bases). V was cut by 4 bases and J by 6 bases, with 6 bases left in between. In germline, CDR1 is MNHEY, CDR2 SVGEGT. The CDR3 sequence is 11 residues long.

V and J are TRBV12-3 or TRBV12-4 and TRBJ2-1; 9 bases match TRBD2. This CDR3 is 15 amino acids long. V gave up 5 bases and J gave up 8 bases; unmatched junction bases: 10. DNA for the CDR3: TGTGCCAGCAGTCCTGGGACTAGCTCCCGAGATGAGCAGTTCTTC. It codes for CASSPGTSSRDEQFF.